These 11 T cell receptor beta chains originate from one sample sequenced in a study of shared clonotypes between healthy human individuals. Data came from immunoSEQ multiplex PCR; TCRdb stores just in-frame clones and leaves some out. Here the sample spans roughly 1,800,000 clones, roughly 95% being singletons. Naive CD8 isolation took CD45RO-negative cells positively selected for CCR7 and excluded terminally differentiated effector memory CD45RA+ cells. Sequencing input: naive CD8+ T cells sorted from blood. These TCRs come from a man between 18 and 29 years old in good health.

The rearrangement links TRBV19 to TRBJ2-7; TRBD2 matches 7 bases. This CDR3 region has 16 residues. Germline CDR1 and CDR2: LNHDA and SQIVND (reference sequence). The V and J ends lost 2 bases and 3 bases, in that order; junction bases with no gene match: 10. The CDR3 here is CASSITYSGPSYEQYF. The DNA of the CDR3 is TGTGCCAGTAGTATAACATATAGCGGGCCAAGCTACGAGCAGTACTTC. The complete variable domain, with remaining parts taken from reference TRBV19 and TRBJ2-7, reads DGGITQSPKYLFRKEGQNVTLSCEQNLNHDAMYWYRQDPGQGLRLIYYSQIVNDFQKGDIAEGYSVSREKKESFPLTVTSAQKNPTAFYLCASSITYSGPSYEQYFGPGTRLTVT.

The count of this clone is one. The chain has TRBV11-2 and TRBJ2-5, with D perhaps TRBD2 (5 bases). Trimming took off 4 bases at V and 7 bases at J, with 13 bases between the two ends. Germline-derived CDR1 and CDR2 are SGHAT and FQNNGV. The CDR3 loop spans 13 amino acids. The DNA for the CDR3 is TGTGCCAGCAGCTACGACCCGCTAGCGACCCAGTACTTC. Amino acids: CASSYDPLATQYF.

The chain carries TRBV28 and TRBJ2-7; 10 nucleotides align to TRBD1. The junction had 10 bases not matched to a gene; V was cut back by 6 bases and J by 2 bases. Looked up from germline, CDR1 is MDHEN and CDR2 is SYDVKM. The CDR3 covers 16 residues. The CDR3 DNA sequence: TGTGCCAGCAGCGCCAGCCCGGGACAGGGGCCCTACGAGCAGTACTTC. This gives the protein CASSASPGQGPYEQYF.

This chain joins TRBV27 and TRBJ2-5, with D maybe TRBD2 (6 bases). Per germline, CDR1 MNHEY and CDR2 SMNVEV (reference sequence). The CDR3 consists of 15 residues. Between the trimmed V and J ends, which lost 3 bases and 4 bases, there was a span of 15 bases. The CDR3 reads CASSFLAVEGETQYF. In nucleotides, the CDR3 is TGTGCCAGCAGTTTCTTAGCGGTTGAGGGAGAGACCCAGTACTTC.

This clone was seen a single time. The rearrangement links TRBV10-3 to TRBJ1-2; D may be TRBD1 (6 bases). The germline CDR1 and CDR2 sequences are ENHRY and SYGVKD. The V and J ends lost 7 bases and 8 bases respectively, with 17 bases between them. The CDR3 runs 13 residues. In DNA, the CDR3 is TGTGCCATCACCAGACAGGCAACGGGGGGCTACACCTTC. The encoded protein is CAITRQATGGYTF.

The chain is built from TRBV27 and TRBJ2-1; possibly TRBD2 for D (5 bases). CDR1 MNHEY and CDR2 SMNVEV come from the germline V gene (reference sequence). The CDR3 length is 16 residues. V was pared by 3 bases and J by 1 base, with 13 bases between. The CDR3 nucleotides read TGTGCCAGCAGTTTTTTCTTCAGGACTTCCTACAATGAGCAGTTCTTC. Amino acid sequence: CASSFFFRTSYNEQFF.

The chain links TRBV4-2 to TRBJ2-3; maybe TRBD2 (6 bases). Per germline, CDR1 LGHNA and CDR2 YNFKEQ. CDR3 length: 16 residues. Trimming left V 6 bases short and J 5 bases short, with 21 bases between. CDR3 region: CASRSTDYLSGDTQYF. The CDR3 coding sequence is TGTGCCAGCAGATCTACGGACTACTTGTCTGGAGATACGCAGTATTTT.

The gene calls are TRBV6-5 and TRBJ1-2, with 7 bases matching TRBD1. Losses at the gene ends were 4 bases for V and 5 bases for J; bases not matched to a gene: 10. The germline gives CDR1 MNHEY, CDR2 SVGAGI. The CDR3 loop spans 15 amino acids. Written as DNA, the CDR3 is TGTGCCAGCAGTTCGACAGGGTCGGACTGGTATGGCTACACCTTC. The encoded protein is CASSSTGSDWYGYTF.

CDR3 sequence reads: CAWSAPLQTYQETQYF. CDR3 coding DNA: TGTGCCTGGAGTGCCCCCCTACAGACGTACCAAGAGACCCAGTACTTC. The rearrangement uses TRBV30 and TRBJ2-5; no clear D gene. CDR1 and CDR2 (germline): GTSNPN, SVGIG (reference sequence). The V end was cut by 1 base, the J end by 0 bases, with 15 bases between. The CDR3 length is 16 residues.

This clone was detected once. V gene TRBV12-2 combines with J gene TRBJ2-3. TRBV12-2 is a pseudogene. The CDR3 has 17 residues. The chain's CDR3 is CASRSRGAGWETDTQYF. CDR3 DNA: TGTGCAAGTCGCTCGAGGGGGGCGGGATGGGAGACAGATACGCAGTATTTT.

CDR3 sequence (DNA): TGTGCCAGTAGTATTGGGCGGACAGAGAACACTGAAGCTTTCTTT. Its translation: CASSIGRTENTEAFF. This rearrangement joins TRBV19 to TRBJ1-1; a possible D gene is TRBD1 (6 bases). Germline CDR1 and CDR2: LNHDA and SQIVND (reference sequence). The CDR3 runs 15 residues. The germline V and J ends were trimmed by 3 bases and 1 base, with 12 bases remaining between them.